This entry concerns a single T cell receptor (beta chain). V dropped 6 bases and J dropped 2 bases, with 12 bases sitting between them. The germline gives CDR1 LNHDA, CDR2 SQIVND (reference sequence). The CDR3 sequence is 14 residues long. The data were taken from a study of blood T cell repertoires in COVID-19. Study in general: Samples of COVID-19 (acute and convalescent) were obtained from the United States, Italy and Spain. Nucleic acid was either cDNA or gDNA, and it came from T cells, B-cell-depleted T cells, or PBMCs.

Authors' analysis steps: By means of reference gene primer amplification, nucleated cell counts were estimated. Profiling relied on immunoSEQ multiplex PCR, and the TCRdb table lists in-frame clones only, not all of them. V and J calls and clone size come straight from that table; D and trimming were deduced from the DNA. The sample yields tens of thousands of clones, about 80% seen once. This TCR was sampled from a woman at least 80 years old with acute or convalescent COVID-19. Material for sequencing was peripheral blood. The J gene is TRBJ2-3, the V gene TRBV19; tentative D call: TRBD2 (6 bases). The CDR3 nucleotides are TGTGCCAGTAGAAAAGCGGGCTACACAGATACGCAGTATTTT. It translates to CASRKAGYTDTQYF.